These 5 T cell receptor beta chains originate from one sample sequenced in a study of human T cells and chemical hapten exposure. Regarding time point: patch test 1, 2 weeks after DPC sensitization. Treatment here: therapeutic diphenylcyclopropenone sensitization with weekly scalp DPC. TCRdb re-derived calls from the RACE reads in MiXCR, one entry per CDR3 protein. The table includes nearly 350,000 distinct CDR3 sequences, under 9% detected once. The sequenced sample was whole blood, obtained in connection with sensitization to the hapten diphenylcyclopropenone (DPC). The receptor source for this set is a woman aged 18-29 years with alopecia areata. Some clones in this sample may be carry-over from other donors' samples.

The chain joins TRBV27 to TRBJ2-1; D perhaps matches TRBD2 (5 bases). The CDR3 loop spans 14 amino acids. Deletions cut 2 bases from V and 7 bases from J, with 12 bases between. Germline V lookup: CDR1 MNHEY, CDR2 SMNVEV (reference sequence). CDR3 amino acids: CASSLGTGKNEQFF. CDR3 DNA sequence: TGTGCCAGCAGTTTAGGAACGGGAAAAAATGAGCAGTTCTTC.

This clonotype has only a few counts. The chain links TRBV12-3 or TRBV12-4 to TRBJ2-3; D unclear. The CDR3 has 13 residues. With 8 bases removed from V and 6 bases from J, the gap between germline ends came to 15 bases. The CDR3 loop is CASGPNGLDTQYF. The CDR3 DNA reads TGTGCCAGCGGGCCGAATGGCCTCGATACGCAGTATTTT.

The chain's CDR3 is CASSLRPSSTDTQYF. DNA of the CDR3: TGCGCCAGCAGCCTGAGACCCTCTAGCACAGATACGCAGTATTTT. The J gene is TRBJ2-3, the V gene TRBV5-1; D ambiguous. The CDR3 covers 15 residues. The germline V and J ends were trimmed by 4 bases and 0 bases, with 12 bases remaining between them. CDR1 is SGHRS and CDR2 is YFSETQ in the germline V gene. Filled out from reference TRBV5-1 and TRBJ2-3, the complete variable domain reads KAGVTQTPRYLIKTRGQQVTLSCSPISGHRSVSWYQQTPGQGLQFLFEYFSETQRNKGNFPGRFSGRQFSNSRSEMNVSTLELGDSALYLCASSLRPSSTDTQYFGPGTRLTVL.

The rearrangement uses TRBV4-2 and TRBJ1-2; D may be TRBD1 (5 bases). Trimming took 4 bases from V and 6 from J, leaving 24 bases between them. Germline V gene lookup returns CDR1 LGHNA and CDR2 YNFKEQ. The CDR3 consists of 17 residues. CDR3 in amino acids: CASSLQGISRSSNGYTF. In DNA, the CDR3 is TGTGCCAGCAGCCTTCAGGGAATCTCCAGATCTTCGAATGGCTACACCTTC.

A few counts support this clonotype. This chain links TRBV7-3 with TRBJ1-2, with TRBD1 identical over 7 bases. Germline V gene sequence: CDR1 SGHTA, CDR2 FQGTGA. V lost 5 bases to trimming and J lost 0 bases; unmatched junction nucleotides: 6. CDR3 length equals 15 residues. CDR3 sequence (DNA): TGTGCCAGCAGCCTACAGGGGAGGACTAACTATGGCTACACCTTC. Protein product: CASSLQGRTNYGYTF.